This entry lists 30 T cell receptor beta chains sequenced from one sample in a study of cytomegalovirus exposure and HLA in healthy donors. The PCR ran on 60 Vbeta and 13 Jbeta primers. The protocol was immunoSEQ multiplex PCR, while the TCRdb copy is restricted to in-frame clones and leaves out a portion. The table includes 35,000 to 45,000 clones, roughly 64% detected once. Input material: PBMCs. Receptors were obtained from a man in his 60s in good health and CMV-seropositive.

The chain employs TRBV11-1 and TRBJ2-5; D might be TRBD2 (5 bases). The germline V gene encodes CDR1 SGHAT and CDR2 FQDESV (reference sequence). Trimming took 8 bases from V and 5 from J, leaving 9 bases between them. The CDR3 loop spans 11 amino acids. The CDR3: CASGSGETQYF. The CDR3 DNA is TGTGCCAGCGGGTCGGGGGAGACCCAGTACTTC.

V gene TRBV7-9 combines with J gene TRBJ2-1, with a possible D match to TRBD1 (5 bases). Per germline, CDR1 SEHNR and CDR2 FQNEAQ (reference sequence). The CDR3 runs 13 residues. Deletions cut 2 bases from V and 8 bases from J, with 10 bases between. The CDR3 loop reads CASSLSGIDEQFF. The CDR3 region has the DNA TGTGCCAGCAGCTTATCAGGGATCGATGAGCAGTTCTTC.

The V and J genes are TRBV5-1 and TRBJ2-2, with TRBD1 matching 7 bases. V gave up 2 bases and J gave up 7 bases; unmatched junction bases: 5. Per germline, CDR1 SGHRS and CDR2 YFSETQ. CDR3 length: 14 amino acids. CDR3 bases: TGCGCCAGCAGCTTTGACAGGGACGTCGGGGAGCTGTTTTTT. It yields the protein CASSFDRDVGELFF.

In its sample, this clone was seen a few times. This rearrangement joins TRBV6-1 to TRBJ2-2; 7 bases are shared with TRBD1. V shed 3 bases, J shed 5 bases, and the junction held 3 bases outside the gene matches. From germline, CDR1 is MNHNS and CDR2 SASEGT. The CDR3 runs 14 residues. The CDR3 sequence is CASSDRTGTGELFF. The CDR3 bases are TGTGCCAGCAGTGATAGGACAGGTACCGGGGAGCTGTTTTTT.

V and J are TRBV2 and TRBJ1-4, with D perhaps TRBD1 (6 bases). V dropped 6 bases and J dropped 10 bases, with 15 bases sitting between them. In germline, CDR1 is SNHLY, CDR2 FYNNEI. The CDR3 has 13 amino acids. CDR3 sequence: CASRSNRAPKLFF. The CDR3 nucleotides are TGTGCCAGCAGATCTAACAGGGCACCAAAACTGTTTTTT.

This chain links TRBV6-1 with TRBJ2-2; D call uncertain. V dropped 2 bases and J dropped 6 bases, with 13 bases sitting between them. Germline loops: CDR1 MNHNS, CDR2 SASEGT. CDR3 length equals 15 residues. The CDR3 region is CASSETIRYSGELFF. The CDR3 DNA follows: TGTGCCAGCAGTGAAACTATCCGGTACTCCGGGGAGCTGTTTTTT.

Details on this clone: At one end, the junction sequence differs from germline, possibly due to a read error. This chain links TRBV11-3 with TRBJ2-7; TRBD2 might be the D (6 bases). The CDR3 totals 13 residues. Germline assignment: CDR1 SGHNT and CDR2 YENEEA. As DNA, the CDR3 is TGTGCCAGCAGTTTAGTGGTCGGGGGCGAGCAGTACTTC. Its protein is CASSLVVGGEQYF.

V and J are TRBV29-1 and TRBJ2-1; 12 bases are a match to TRBD2. Germline V CDR1 and CDR2: SQVTM, ANQGSEA. Trimming cost V 0 bases and J 15 bases; bases outside gene matches: 6. The CDR3 loop spans 13 amino acids. The CDR3 is CSVEELAGGGPFF. The DNA for the CDR3 is TGCAGCGTTGAAGAACTAGCGGGAGGAGGGCCGTTCTTC.

The V and J genes are TRBV5-6 and TRBJ1-6; 9 bases align to TRBD1. The CDR3 runs to 16 residues. The germline V gene encodes CDR1 SGHDT and CDR2 YYEEEE. The V gene end was trimmed by 3 bases and the J gene end by 7 bases; junction bases not matched to a gene: 8. This CDR3 is CASSWTGTGLNSPLHF. CDR3 sequence (DNA): TGTGCCAGCAGCTGGACCGGGACAGGGTTAAATTCACCCCTCCACTTT.

J is TRBJ2-2 and V is TRBV5-1; a possible D gene is TRBD2 (6 bases). CDR3 size: 16 residues. The germline V and J ends were trimmed by 3 bases and 1 base, with 13 bases remaining between them. Germline lookup yields CDR1 SGHRS and CDR2 YFSETQ. CDR3 sequence reads: CASSSIGGGNTGELFF. CDR3 bases: TGCGCCAGCAGCTCAATCGGGGGAGGGAACACCGGGGAGCTGTTTTTT.

J is TRBJ1-1 and V is TRBV13; 8 nucleotides agree with TRBD1. There are 15 residues in the CDR3. The junction had 9 bases not matched to a gene; V was cut back by 5 bases and J by 4 bases. Germline-derived CDR1 and CDR2 are PRHDT and FYEKMQ (reference sequence). The CDR3: CASSLDRGVSTEAFF. CDR3 bases: TGTGCCAGCAGCCTCGACAGGGGAGTAAGCACTGAAGCTTTCTTT.

This rearrangement joins TRBV12-5 to TRBJ2-3, with a tentative D call TRBD2 (6 bases). Germline CDR1 is LGHNT and CDR2 is FRNRAP. Trimming removed 5 bases from V and 5 bases from J, with 17 bases in between. The CDR3 spans 15 residues. CDR3 bases: TGTGCTAGTGGTACAGGACTACCTGGGGGAGATACGCAGTATTTT. Amino acid sequence: CASGTGLPGGDTQYF. Drawing the rest from reference TRBV12-5 and TRBJ2-3, the complete variable domain is DARVTQTPRHKVTEMGQEVTMRCQPILGHNTVFWYRQTMMQGLELLAYFRNRAPLDDSGMPKDRFSAEMPDATLATLKIQPSEPRDSAVYFCASGTGLPGGDTQYFGPGTRLTVL.

This sequence joins TRBV19 and TRBJ2-5; 8 nucleotides align to TRBD2. The junction had 5 bases not matched to a gene; V was cut back by 1 base and J by 4 bases. The CDR3 spans 15 residues. Germline values: CDR1 LNHDA, CDR2 SQIVND (reference sequence). In nucleotides, the CDR3 is TGTGCCAGTAGTATAGGCGGGGGGCTTCGAGAGACCCAGTACTTC. Its translation: CASSIGGGLRETQYF.

This rearrangement joins TRBV10-2 to TRBJ1-5; possibly TRBD1 for D (6 bases). This CDR3 region has 17 residues. V was trimmed by 1 base and J by 2 bases, leaving 15 bases between them. Germline CDR1 WSHSY, CDR2 SAAADI. The CDR3 protein is CASSEYSTGPRNQPQHF. The DNA of the CDR3 is TGCGCCAGCAGTGAGTACTCGACAGGACCTCGCAATCAGCCCCAGCATTTT.

This clone was counted between two and nine times. The chain joins TRBV19 to TRBJ2-3; D perhaps matches TRBD1 (5 bases). Per the germline V gene, CDR1 is LNHDA and CDR2 is SQIVND (reference sequence). This CDR3 has 13 residues. Trimming left V 5 bases short and J 1 base short, with 7 bases between. CDR3 in DNA: TGTGCCAGTAGTGAAGGGGGCACAGATACGCAGTATTTT. Translating it yields CASSEGGTDTQYF.

V gene TRBV4-1 combines with J gene TRBJ1-2, with D perhaps matching TRBD1 (5 bases). With 2 bases removed from V and 7 bases from J, the gap between germline ends came to 14 bases. The germline CDR1 and CDR2 sequences are MGHRA and YSYEKL. This CDR3 spans 14 amino acids. In nucleotides, the CDR3 is TGCGCCAGCAGCCAACCGGACATGTTAGCTGGCTACACCTTC. Its translation is CASSQPDMLAGYTF.

The V gene is TRBV29-1, the J gene TRBJ2-7; no clear D. This CDR3 is built from 11 residues. V lost 7 bases to trimming and J lost 5 bases, with 12 bases between them. The V gene's germline CDR1 is SQVTM and CDR2 ANQGSEA. This CDR3 reads CSGGYQDEQYF. In DNA, the CDR3 is TGCAGCGGTGGTTATCAGGACGAGCAGTACTTC.

This clone was seen only a few times. The chain joins TRBV6-1 to TRBJ1-5; a weak D match, TRBD1 (5 bases). Trimming took off 0 bases at V and 9 bases at J, with 6 bases between the two ends. The CDR3 consists of 12 residues. The germline gives CDR1 MNHNS, CDR2 SASEGT. CDR3 sequence: CASSEAGGPQHF. For the CDR3, the DNA is TGTGCCAGCAGTGAAGCGGGGGGGCCCCAGCATTTT.

The chain carries TRBV28 and TRBJ2-5; 7 positions match TRBD2. The J call may not be correct, given that the DNA end is closer to TRBJ2-7. CDR3 length: 15 residues. CDR1 is MDHEN and CDR2 is SYDVKM in the germline V gene. In DNA, the CDR3 is TGTGCCAGCAGTACCTCTAGCGGACCTACCTACGAGCAGTACTTC. Translated: CASSTSSGPTYEQYF.

This sequence joins TRBV11-2 and TRBJ2-1; TRBD1 matches at 7 bases. Germline trimming cut 5 bases from V and 9 bases from J; bases unmatched to any gene: 1. CDR3 length: 11 amino acids. Germline-derived CDR1 and CDR2 are SGHAT and FQNNGV. The CDR3 loop reads CASSAGGEQFF. The CDR3 DNA reads as TGTGCCAGCAGCGCAGGGGGTGAGCAGTTCTTC.

In its sample, this clone was seen a few times. CDR3 DNA sequence: TGTGCCAGCAGCCTAGTTAACTATGGCTACACCTTC. Its protein product is CASSLVNYGYTF. The chain couples TRBV28 to TRBJ1-2; D uncertain. Germline V gene lookup returns CDR1 MDHEN and CDR2 SYDVKM. V was shortened by 6 bases and J by 1 base, with 6 bases between the two germline ends. This CDR3 has 12 amino acids.

The chain is built from TRBV7-2 and TRBJ1-2; D is unresolved. Germline V gene sequence: CDR1 SGHTA, CDR2 FQGNSA. Trimming pared 1 base from V and 0 bases from J, leaving 9 bases between. The CDR3 runs 15 residues. The CDR3 sequence: CASSLGTEPNYGYTF. The CDR3 DNA reads TGTGCCAGCAGCTTAGGCACAGAGCCTAACTATGGCTACACCTTC.

About this clone: A read error may account for a junction end that differs from germline. This sequence joins TRBV5-1 and TRBJ1-5; no definite D call. CDR3 length: 14 residues. CDR1 is SGHRS, CDR2 YFSETQ, per germline. The CDR3 protein is CASSLVVRGQPQHF. The CDR3 region has the DNA TGCGCCAGCAGTTTGGTAGTCAGAGGACAGCCCCAGCATTTT. Looking up the rest from reference TRBV5-1 and TRBJ1-5 gives the full variable domain: KAGVTQTPRYLIKTRGQQVTLSCSPISGHRSVSWYQQTPGQGLQFLFEYFSETQRNKGNFPGRFSGRQFSNSRSEMNVSTLELGDSALYLCASSLVVRGQPQHFGDGTRLSIL.

The gene calls are TRBV10-1 and TRBJ2-1; D gene uncertain. From germline, CDR1 is WNHNN and CDR2 SYGVQD (reference sequence). V gave up 10 bases and J gave up 0 bases, with 10 bases separating them. There are 13 residues in the CDR3. CDR3 DNA sequence: TGCGCCAATACAACCGACTCCTACAATGAGCAGTTCTTC. Amino acid sequence: CANTTDSYNEQFF.

The gene calls are TRBV21-1 and TRBJ1-1; the D segment call TRBD1 is taken from the table without a DNA check. TRBV21-1 counts as a pseudogene. The CDR3 covers 17 residues. The CDR3 here is CASSKASGQGSGTEAFF. The CDR3 DNA sequence: TGTGCCAGCAGCAAAGCTTCAGGACAGGGGAGTGGGACTGAAGCTTTCTTT.

Details on this clone: One junction end does not reproduce the germline sequence, and a read error may be involved. The gene calls are TRBV4-1 and TRBJ2-1; 10 bases align to TRBD1. The germline V gene encodes CDR1 MGHRA and CDR2 YSYEKL. The CDR3 spans 18 residues. This CDR3 reads CANSQERSGTGAHNEQFF. CDR3 in DNA: TGCGCCAACAGCCAAGAAAGATCCGGGACAGGGGCCCACAATGAGCAGTTCTTC.

J is TRBJ2-2 and V is TRBV5-4, with 9 bases matching TRBD1. Per germline, CDR1 SGHNT and CDR2 YYREEE (reference sequence). V shed 4 bases, J shed 5 bases, and the junction held 6 bases outside the gene matches. The CDR3 has 15 amino acids. This CDR3 reads CASSTRDRVTGELFF. The DNA of the CDR3 is TGTGCCAGCAGCACCCGGGACAGGGTGACCGGGGAGCTGTTTTTT.

This clone appeared a single time. The rearrangement uses TRBV5-6 and TRBJ2-1, with 9 bases fitting TRBD2. This CDR3 comprises 13 residues. V shed 1 base, J shed 9 bases, and the junction held 2 bases outside the gene matches. Germline CDR1 reads SGHDT; CDR2 reads YYEEEE. DNA of the CDR3: TGTGCCAGCAGCTTGAGAGCGGGAGGTGAGCAGTTCTTC. Translated: CASSLRAGGEQFF.

The V and J genes are TRBV9 and TRBJ2-7; 8 positions agree with TRBD2. Germline V lookup: CDR1 SGDLS, CDR2 YYNGEE. The ends lost 0 bases at V and 6 bases at J; junction bases unmatched: 5. The length of the CDR3 is 14 residues. The CDR3 spells CASSVGLAGSEQYF. CDR3 coding DNA: TGTGCCAGCAGCGTAGGGCTAGCGGGTTCCGAGCAGTACTTC. The entire variable domain, with the rest obtained from reference TRBV9 and TRBJ2-7, is as follows: DSGVTQTPKHLITATGQRVTLRCSPRSGDLSVYWYQQSLDQGLQFLIQYYNGEERAKGNILERFSAQQFPDLHSELNLSSLELGDSALYFCASSVGLAGSEQYFGPGTRLTVT.

V gene TRBV5-8 combines with J gene TRBJ1-4, with 10 bases lining up with TRBD1. CDR1 is SGHTS and CDR2 is YDEGEE in the germline V gene. Trimming took 4 bases from V and 7 from J; bases not matched to a gene: 7. The CDR3 runs 15 residues. DNA of the CDR3: TGTGCCAGCAGCCTTGCCGGGACAGGGGTTGAAAAACTGTTTTTT. It codes for CASSLAGTGVEKLFF.